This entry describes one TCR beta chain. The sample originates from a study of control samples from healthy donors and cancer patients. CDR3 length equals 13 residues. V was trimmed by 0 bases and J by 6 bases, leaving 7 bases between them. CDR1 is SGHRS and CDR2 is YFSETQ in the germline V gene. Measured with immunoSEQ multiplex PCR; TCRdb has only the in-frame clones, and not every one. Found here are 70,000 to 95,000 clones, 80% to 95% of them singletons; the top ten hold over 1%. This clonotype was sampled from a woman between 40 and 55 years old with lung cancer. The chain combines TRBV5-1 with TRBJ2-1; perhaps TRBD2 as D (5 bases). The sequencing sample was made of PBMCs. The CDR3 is CASSLASSNEQFF. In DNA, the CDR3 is TGCGCCAGCAGCTTGGCTAGCAGCAATGAGCAGTTCTTC.